This is a list of T cell receptor beta chains from one sample in a study of T cells in Graves' hyperthyroidism and ophthalmopathy. TCRdb called the multiplex PCR reads again in MiXCR, with one record for every CDR3 protein. The table records about 570,000 distinct CDR3 sequences, 35% to 55% of them present only once. Sequenced material: peripheral blood or thyroid tissue (not recorded which). These receptors all stem from an adult woman with Graves' disease, either hyperthyroidism or ophthalmopathy (not recorded which). Both conserved end residues are part of each CDR3. Each record gives: J gene, clone size, V gene, D gene, CDR3 protein, CDR3 DNA. The D gene is left open where the match is weak. For some rows the clone size is stated as once, few or many, or as a class when expanded; others skip it.

J: TRBJ2-7; size: many; V: TRBV6-1; D: TRBD1; CDR3: CASSVGQDLYEQYF; DNA: TGTGCCAGCAGTGTGGGACAGGACCTCTACGAGCAGTACTTC
J: TRBJ1-5; size: many; V: TRBV12-3/TRBV12-4; D: NA; CDR3: CASSFGQSIEPQHF; DNA: TGTGCCAGCAGTTTCGGACAGAGTATAGAGCCCCAGCATTTT
J: TRBJ1-2; size: many; V: TRBV4-2; D: NA; CDR3: CASSQESGGDGYTF; DNA: TGTGCCAGCAGCCAAGAGTCGGGGGGGGATGGCTACACCTTC
J: TRBJ2-7; size: many; V: TRBV10-3; D: TRBD1; CDR3: CAIRQADRSSYEQYF; DNA: TGTGCCATCCGGCAAGCGGACAGGAGCTCCTACGAGCAGTACTTC
J: TRBJ1-4; size: once; V: TRBV25-1; D: NA; CDR3: CASSSSLEKKLFF; DNA: TGTGCCAGCAGCTCCAGCTTAGAGAAAAAACTGTTTTTT
J: TRBJ2-5; size: many; V: TRBV4-1; D: TRBD2; CDR3: CASSRNLAGGRGETQYF; DNA: TGCGCCAGCAGCCGAAACTTAGCGGGAGGGCGCGGAGAGACCCAGTACTTC
J: TRBJ1-3; size: NA; V: TRBV29-1; D: TRBD1; CDR3: CSVEDPRTGGGNTIYF; DNA: TGCAGCGTTGAAGACCCGCGGACAGGGGGTGGAAACACCATATATTTT
J: TRBJ2-7; size: many; V: TRBV7-9; D: NA; CDR3: CASAAGPYEQYF; DNA: TGTGCCAGCGCGGCAGGCCCGTACGAGCAGTACTTC
J: TRBJ2-2; size: many; V: TRBV29-1; D: NA; CDR3: CSVEGGGNTGELFF; DNA: TGCAGCGTTGAGGGAGGGGGCAACACCGGGGAGCTGTTTTTT
J: TRBJ1-1; size: NA; V: TRBV2; D: NA; CDR3: CASSTQGTNTEAFF; DNA: TGTGCCAGCAGTACCCAGGGTACAAACACTGAAGCTTTCTTT
J: TRBJ1-2; size: few; V: TRBV12-3/TRBV12-4; D: TRBD1; CDR3: CASSMDRSSYGYTF; DNA: TGTGCCAGCAGTATGGACAGGTCCTCCTATGGCTACACCTTC
J: TRBJ2-5; size: many; V: TRBV6-6; D: NA; CDR3: CASSHREPQETQYF; DNA: TGTGCCAGCAGTCACAGGGAGCCCCAAGAGACCCAGTACTTC
J: TRBJ1-1; size: many; V: TRBV20-1; D: TRBD1; CDR3: CSAPRGRETEAFF; DNA: TGCAGTGCACCCAGGGGGCGAGAGACTGAAGCTTTCTTT
J: TRBJ1-3; size: many; V: TRBV7-9; D: NA; CDR3: CASSLYQAGNTIYF; DNA: TGTGCCAGCAGCTTATACCAGGCTGGAAACACCATATATTTT
J: TRBJ2-5; size: NA; V: TRBV11-2; D: NA; CDR3: CASSFATGSPSF; DNA: NA
J: TRBJ1-2; size: many; V: TRBV4-1; D: NA; CDR3: CASSQDAVALRGLGGYTF; DNA: TGCGCCAGCAGCCAAGATGCCGTCGCGCTCAGGGGACTCGGTGGCTACACCTTC
J: TRBJ1-2; size: NA; V: TRBV29-1; D: TRBD1; CDR3: CSQGQDNTF; DNA: TGCAGCCAGGGACAGGATAACACCTTC
J: TRBJ1-2; size: NA; V: TRBV25-1; D: TRBD1; CDR3: CASSARDLEQGRWYDYGYTF; DNA: TGTGCCAGCAGTGCTAGAGATCTGGAACAGGGGAGGTGGTACGACTATGGCTACACCTTC
J: TRBJ1-5; size: NA; V: TRBV7-2; D: NA; CDR3: CASADRMNQPQHF; DNA: TGTGCCAGTGCAGACAGGATGAATCAGCCCCAGCATTTT
J: TRBJ1-1; size: many; V: TRBV3-1; D: NA; CDR3: CASSQRTATEAFF; DNA: TGTGCCAGCAGCCAAAGGACAGCGACTGAAGCTTTCTTT
J: TRBJ1-1; size: many; V: TRBV4-1; D: NA; CDR3: CASSQEKTEAFF; DNA: TGCGCCAGCAGCCAAGAAAAGACTGAAGCTTTCTTT
J: TRBJ2-5; size: NA; V: TRBV10-1; D: NA; CDR3: CASSGPSRETQYF; DNA: TGCGCCAGCAGTGGACCTTCACGTGAGACCCAGTACTTC
J: TRBJ1-1; size: many; V: TRBV11-2; D: NA; CDR3: CASSFSSGWMNTEAFF; DNA: TGTGCCAGCAGCTTCTCGTCGGGCTGGATGAACACTGAAGCTTTCTTT
J: TRBJ1-1; size: NA; V: TRBV30; D: NA; CDR3: CAWSVEFRAFF; DNA: TGTGCCTGGAGTGTAGAATTCCGGGCTTTCTTT
J: TRBJ2-5; size: many; V: TRBV12-3/TRBV12-4; D: NA; CDR3: CASSPHLGRETQYF; DNA: TGTGCCAGCAGCCCTCATCTAGGGAGGGAGACCCAGTACTTC
J: TRBJ1-4; size: many; V: TRBV5-1; D: NA; CDR3: CASSREGSTNEKLFF; DNA: TGCGCCAGCAGCCGTGAAGGCTCAACTAATGAAAAACTGTTTTTT